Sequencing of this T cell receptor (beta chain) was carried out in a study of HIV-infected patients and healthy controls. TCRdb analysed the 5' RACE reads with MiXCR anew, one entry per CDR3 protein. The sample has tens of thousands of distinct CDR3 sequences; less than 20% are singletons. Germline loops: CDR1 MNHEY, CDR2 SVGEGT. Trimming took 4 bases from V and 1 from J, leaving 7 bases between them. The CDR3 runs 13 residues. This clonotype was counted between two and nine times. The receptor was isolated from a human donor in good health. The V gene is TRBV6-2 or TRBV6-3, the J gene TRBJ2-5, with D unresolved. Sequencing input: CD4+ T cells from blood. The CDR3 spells CASSWGSQETQYF. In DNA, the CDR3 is TGTGCCAGCAGTTGGGGTAGCCAAGAGACCCAGTACTTC.